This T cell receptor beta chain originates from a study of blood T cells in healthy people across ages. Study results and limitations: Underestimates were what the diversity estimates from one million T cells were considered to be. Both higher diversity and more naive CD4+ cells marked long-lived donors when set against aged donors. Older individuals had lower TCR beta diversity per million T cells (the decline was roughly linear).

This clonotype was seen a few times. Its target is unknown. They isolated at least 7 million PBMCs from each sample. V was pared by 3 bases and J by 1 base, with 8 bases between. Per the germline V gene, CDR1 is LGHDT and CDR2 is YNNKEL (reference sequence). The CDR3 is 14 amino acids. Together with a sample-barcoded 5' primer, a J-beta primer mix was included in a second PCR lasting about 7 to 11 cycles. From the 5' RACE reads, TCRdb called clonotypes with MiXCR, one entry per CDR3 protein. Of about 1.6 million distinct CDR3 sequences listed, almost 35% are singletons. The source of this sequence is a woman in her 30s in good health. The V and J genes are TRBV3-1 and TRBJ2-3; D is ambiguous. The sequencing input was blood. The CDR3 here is CASSHLEGTDTQYF. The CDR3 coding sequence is TGTGCCAGCAGCCACCTTGAGGGCACAGATACGCAGTATTTT.